This T cell receptor (beta chain) was sequenced for a study of T cells after yellow fever vaccination. Study-wide findings and caveats: Primary-vaccination clones mostly resurfaced post-booster (96% CD4, more than 80% CD8). Just a small share of clonotypes turned up in the CD4 compartment as well as the CD8 compartment.

The study made its TCR cDNA through 5'RACE template switching. That step introduced a universal primer site along with UMIs. TCRdb fed the 5' RACE reads into MiXCR, producing one record per CDR3 protein. This table holds some 600,000 distinct CDR3 sequences, roughly a sixth found once. As concerns this clonotype: Its antigen is undetermined.

Looked up from germline, CDR1 is GTSNPN and CDR2 is SVGIG (reference sequence). This CDR3 comprises 14 residues. V dropped 3 bases and J dropped 3 bases, with 14 bases sitting between them. The clonotype comes from a man aged 18 to 30 who received the YFV17D yellow fever vaccine. The sequencing used PBMCs, collected about 5 days after the first yellow fever vaccination. The chain employs TRBV30 and TRBJ1-1; no firm D call. CDR3 DNA sequence: TGTGCCTGGAGCCCCATGGTTGGGGACACTGAAGCTTTCTTT. Its translation: CAWSPMVGDTEAFF.